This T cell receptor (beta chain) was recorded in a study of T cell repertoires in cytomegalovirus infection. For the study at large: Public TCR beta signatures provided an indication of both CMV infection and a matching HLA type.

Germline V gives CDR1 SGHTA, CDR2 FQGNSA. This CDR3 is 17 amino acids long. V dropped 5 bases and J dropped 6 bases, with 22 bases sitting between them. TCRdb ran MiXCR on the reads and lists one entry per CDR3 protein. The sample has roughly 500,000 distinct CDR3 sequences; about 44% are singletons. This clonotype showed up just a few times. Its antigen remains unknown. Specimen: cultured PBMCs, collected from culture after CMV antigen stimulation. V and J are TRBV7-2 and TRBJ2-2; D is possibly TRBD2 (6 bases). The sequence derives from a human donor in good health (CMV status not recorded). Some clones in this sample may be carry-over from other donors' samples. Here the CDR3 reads CASSGSGDFWSPGELFF. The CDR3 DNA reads TGTGCCAGCAGCGGATCTGGGGACTTCTGGTCCCCCGGGGAGCTGTTTTTT.